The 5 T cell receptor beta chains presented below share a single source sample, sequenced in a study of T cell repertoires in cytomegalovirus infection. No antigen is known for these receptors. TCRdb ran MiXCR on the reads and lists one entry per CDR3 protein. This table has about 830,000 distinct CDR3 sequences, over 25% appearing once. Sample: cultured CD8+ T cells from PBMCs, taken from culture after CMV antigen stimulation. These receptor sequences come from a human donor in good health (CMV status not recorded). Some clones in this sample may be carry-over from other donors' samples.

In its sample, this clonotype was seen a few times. The CDR3 nucleotides read TGTGCCAGCAGCGTAGGAGGCCACCCTGGGGCCAACGTCCTGACTTTC. This encodes CASSVGGHPGANVLTF. The rearrangement links TRBV9 to TRBJ2-6; D gene ambiguous. The CDR3 is 16 amino acids. Germline assignment: CDR1 SGDLS and CDR2 YYNGEE. V was pared by 0 bases and J by 2 bases, with 9 bases between.

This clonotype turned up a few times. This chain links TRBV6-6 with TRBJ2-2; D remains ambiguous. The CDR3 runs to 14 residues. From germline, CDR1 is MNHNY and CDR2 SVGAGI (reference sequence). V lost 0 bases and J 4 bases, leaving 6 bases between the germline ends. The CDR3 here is CASSYSWGTGELFF. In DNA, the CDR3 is TGTGCCAGCAGTTACTCCTGGGGCACCGGGGAGCTGTTTTTT.

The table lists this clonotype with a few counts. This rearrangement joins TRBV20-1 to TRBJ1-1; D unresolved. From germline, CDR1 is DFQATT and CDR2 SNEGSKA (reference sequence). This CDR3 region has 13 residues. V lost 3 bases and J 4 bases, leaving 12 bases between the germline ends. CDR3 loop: CSASARASTEAFF. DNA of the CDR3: TGCAGTGCTAGCGCCAGAGCTAGCACTGAAGCTTTCTTT.

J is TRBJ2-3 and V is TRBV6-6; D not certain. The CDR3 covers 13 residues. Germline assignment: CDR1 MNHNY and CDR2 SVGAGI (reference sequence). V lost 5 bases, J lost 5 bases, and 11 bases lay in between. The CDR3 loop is CASSTFTEDTQYF. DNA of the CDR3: TGTGCCAGCAGTACCTTCACGGAAGATACGCAGTATTTT.

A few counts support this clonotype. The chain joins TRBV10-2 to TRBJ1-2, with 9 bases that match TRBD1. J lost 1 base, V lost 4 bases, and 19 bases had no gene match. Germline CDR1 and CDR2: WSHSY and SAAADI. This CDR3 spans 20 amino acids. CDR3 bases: TGCGCCAGCAGTGGCCCCATGGGCCCCCCCGGACAGGGGATTAACTATGGCTACACCTTC. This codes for CASSGPMGPPGQGINYGYTF.